These T cell receptor beta chains were read from a single sample in a study of PD-1 blockade in classical Hodgkin lymphoma. TCRdb's copy holds only in-frame clones and misses some; the assay was immunoSEQ multiplex PCR. Of roughly 8,000 clones listed, around nine tenths are singletons. This material consisted of peripheral blood mononuclear cells (PBMCs), taken before the fourth cycle of nivolumab. The receptors here all came from a human donor with classical Hodgkin lymphoma. Both conserved end residues are part of each CDR3. A D gene is named only where the DNA matches it firmly. Clone sizes are given selectively: once, few, many, or a class where the clone is expanded.

TRBJ1-1 | once | TRBV11-2 | . | TGTGCCAGCAGCCCGCTCGGTCTCAGGGTCATGAACACTGAAGCTTTCTTT | CASSPLGLRVMNTEAFF
TRBJ1-3 | . | TRBV10-2 | TRBD1 | TGCGCCAGCAGTGAGCTGACAGGGTCTGGAAACACCATATATTTT | CASSELTGSGNTIYF
TRBJ1-2 | . | TRBV7-8 | . | TGTGCCACAACCGACATTCCTAACTATGGCTACACCTTC | CATTDIPNYGYTF
TRBJ1-2 | . | TRBV19 | . | TGTGCCAGTAGTTCCCCACACGCCCAGGGATATGGCTACACCTTC | CASSSPHAQGYGYTF
TRBJ2-7 | few | TRBV27 | TRBD2 | TGTGCCAGCAGTTTTTGTCTAGCGGGAGACAGTTGCGAGCAGTACTTC | CASSFCLAGDSCEQYF
TRBJ1-4 | . | TRBV6-5 | TRBD1 | TGTGCCAGCAGTTACTCAGGGACAGGGGTTGAAAAACTGTTTTTT | CASSYSGTGVEKLFF
TRBJ2-1 | . | TRBV5-4 | . | TGTGCCAGCAGCCTGGACAGAACCTACAATGAGCAGTTCTTC | CASSLDRTYNEQFF
TRBJ2-3 | . | TRBV6-1 | . | TGTGCCAGCAGCCCAGGCATTGTCACAGATACGCAGTATTTT | CASSPGIVTDTQYF
TRBJ2-6 | . | TRBV15 | . | TGTGCCACCAGCCTGGGACCCTTAACTGGGGCCAACGTCCTGACTTTC | CATSLGPLTGANVLTF
TRBJ2-7 | . | TRBV18 | . | TGTGCCAGCTCACCCCGGGGAAGGACCTACGAGCAGTACTTC | CASSPRGRTYEQYF
TRBJ2-2 | . | TRBV9 | TRBD2 | TGTGCCAGCAGGAAAGGACTAGCTACCGGGGAGCTGTTTTTT | CASRKGLATGELFF
TRBJ2-1 | . | TRBV13 | TRBD1 | TGTGCCAGCAGCTTACCCGGGACAGGGCCTGATGAGCAGTTCTTC | CASSLPGTGPDEQFF
TRBJ1-5 | . | TRBV18 | . | TGTGCCAGCTCACCGACGGGCCTGAGGAATCAGCCCCAGCATTTT | CASSPTGLRNQPQHF
TRBJ2-7 | . | TRBV29-1 | TRBD2 | TGCAGCGTTGTCGGGGGGGGAGGACGGTACTCCTACGAGCAGTACTTC | CSVVGGGGRYSYEQYF
TRBJ2-3 | . | TRBV4-1 | TRBD2 | TGCGCCAGCAGCCAAGATTTTCAGGGTAGCGGGAACGCGGATACGCAGTATTTT | CASSQDFQGSGNADTQYF
TRBJ1-1 | few | TRBV13 | . | TGTGCCAGCAGCTTAGAATACGGATCGAACACTGAAGCTTTCTTT | CASSLEYGSNTEAFF
TRBJ2-7 | . | TRBV6-5 | TRBD1 | TGTGCCAGCAGCCCCGCGACAGGGGTCTACGAGCAGTACTTC | CASSPATGVYEQYF
TRBJ1-1 | . | TRBV4-1 | . | TGCGCCAGCAGCCAAGACGTATTCCTAGAAGCTTTCTTT | CASSQDVFLEAFF
TRBJ2-2 | . | TRBV29-1 | . | TGCAGCGTTGCCTCTGTAGCGAACACCGGGGAGCTGTTTTTT | CSVASVANTGELFF
TRBJ2-6 | . | TRBV6-5 | TRBD1 | TGTGCCAGCAGTTTCTCAGGGGGCGGTGGGGCCAACGTCCTGACTTTC | CASSFSGGGGANVLTF
TRBJ1-3 | . | TRBV21-1 | . | TGTGCCAGCAGTGCAAGGCTACAACACGCACGAAACACCATATATTTT | CASSARLQHARNTIYF
TRBJ2-3 | . | TRBV4-2 | . | TGTGCCAGCAGCCAAGATCTACAAGATACGCAGTATTTT | CASSQDLQDTQYF
TRBJ2-3 | . | TRBV28 | TRBD1 | TGTGCCAGCATCCCTTCTTCCCACTGGGACAGGGGGAGCACAGATACGCAGTATTTT | CASIPSSHWDRGSTDTQYF
TRBJ2-7 | . | TRBV27 | TRBD2 | TGTGCCAGCAGTTGGACTAGCGGGAGCTCCTACGAGCAGTACTTC | CASSWTSGSSYEQYF
TRBJ1-2 | . | TRBV18 | . | TGTGCCAGCTCACCATCTACCGGGGAGGGCTATGGCTACACCTTC | CASSPSTGEGYGYTF
TRBJ1-1 | . | TRBV7-9 | . | TGTGCCAGCAGCCCAAAGTGGGGGGGGACTGAAGCTTTCTTT | CASSPKWGGTEAFF
TRBJ2-7 | . | TRBV18 | . | TGTGCCAGCTCACTCGACGGACGACAAACCTACGAGCAGTACTTC | CASSLDGRQTYEQYF
TRBJ2-3 | . | TRBV25-1 | . | TGTGCCAGCAGTGGGGGGGGGACAGTTCTCACAGATACGCAGTATTTT | CASSGGGTVLTDTQYF
TRBJ2-2 | . | TRBV7-9 | . | TGTGCCAGCAGTTCGATGGCTGGGGAGCTGTTTTTT | CASSSMAGELFF
TRBJ1-5 | . | TRBV7-9 | . | TGTGCCAGCAGCTTCGGACCGGGGAATCAGCCCCAGCATTTT | CASSFGPGNQPQHF
TRBJ1-6 | . | TRBV9 | . | TGTGCCAGCAGCCCCGGACCGCATAATTCACCCCTCCACTTT | CASSPGPHNSPLHF
TRBJ2-5 | . | TRBV6-6 | . | TGTGCCAGCAGTTACTCGGTACTACAAGAGACCCAGTACTTC | CASSYSVLQETQYF
TRBJ2-2 | . | TRBV27 | . | TGTGCCAGCAGACCCTTTAGCGGAGGGACCGGGGAGCTGTTTTTT | CASRPFSGGTGELFF
TRBJ2-3 | . | TRBV6-5 | TRBD2 | TGTGCCAGCAGTTACGGGGCTAGCGGATACACAGATACGCAGTATTTT | CASSYGASGYTDTQYF
TRBJ2-1 | . | TRBV27 | . | TGTGCCAGCGCCCCTCAGGGGGGTGAGCAGTTCTTC | CASAPQGGEQFF
TRBJ2-2 | . | TRBV4-3 | TRBD1 | TGCGCCAGCAGCCAAGCTCCGGGACAGGGGAACACCGGGGAGCTGTTTTTT | CASSQAPGQGNTGELFF
TRBJ2-7 | few | TRBV27 | TRBD1 | TGTGCCAGCACCCGCGACAGGGGATCTGTAGAGCAGTACTTC | CASTRDRGSVEQYF
TRBJ1-1 | . | TRBV7-9 | TRBD1 | TGTGCCAGCAGCTTCCCGACAGGGGGCTCCATGAACACTGAAGCTTTCTTT | CASSFPTGGSMNTEAFF
TRBJ2-1 | . | TRBV7-2 | TRBD2 | TGTGCCAGCAGCCCAAGCACCGGGACTAGCGGTTACAATGAGCAGTTCTTC | CASSPSTGTSGYNEQFF
TRBJ2-1 | . | TRBV4-1 | . | TGCGCCAGCAGCCAAGTAGACTTAGGGTTGTCCTACAATGAGCAGTTCTTC | CASSQVDLGLSYNEQFF